Sequencing of this T cell receptor beta chain was carried out in a study of human T cells and chemical hapten exposure. Whole blood, unfractionated, served as the material for total RNA extraction. The library tagged individual cDNA molecules with unique molecular identifiers. TCRdb re-derived calls from the 5' RACE reads in MiXCR, one entry per CDR3 protein. Here the sample spans some 150,000 distinct CDR3 sequences, about 4.3% being singletons. CDR1 and CDR2 (germline): SEHNR, FQNEAQ (reference sequence). V was cut by 3 bases and J by 0 bases, with 5 bases left in between. The CDR3 has 13 residues. This clonotype was observed many times.

The clonotype originates from a female donor in good health. The chain joins TRBV7-9 to TRBJ1-2; D is uncertain. In DNA, the CDR3 is TGTGCCAGCAGCTTTAGGACTAACTATGGCTACACCTTC. Amino acid sequence: CASSFRTNYGYTF. Together with reference TRBV7-9 and TRBJ1-2, the CDR3 gives the full variable domain: DTGVSQNPRHKITKRGQNVTFRCDPISEHNRLYWYRQTLGQGPEFLTYFQNEAQLEKSRLLSDRFSAERPKGSFSTLEIQRTEQGDSAMYLCASSFRTNYGYTFGSGTRLTVV.